The 4 T cell receptor beta chains given below trace back to one sample, sequenced in a study of blood T cell repertoires in COVID-19. The protocol was immunoSEQ multiplex PCR, while the TCRdb copy is restricted to in-frame clones and leaves out a portion. The data show more than 45,000 clones, about 83% seen once. Sequencing was done on a sample of peripheral blood. The receptor set was obtained from a man aged 35 to 55 with active COVID-19.

The chain links TRBV30 to TRBJ2-1; D is possibly TRBD2 (6 bases). CDR3 size: 14 residues. Germline CDR1 reads GTSNPN; CDR2 reads SVGIG (reference sequence). V shed 2 bases and J shed 5 bases, with 13 bases lying between them. The CDR3 spells CAWSLLATHNEQFF. Here the CDR3 DNA reads TGTGCCTGGAGTCTTCTAGCGACTCACAATGAGCAGTTCTTC.

V is TRBV6-4 and J is TRBJ1-5; D is ambiguous. Trimming shortened V by 3 bases and J by 8 bases, and 11 bases separated the two germline ends. Germline CDR1 reads MRHNA; CDR2 reads SNTAGT. The CDR3 has 13 amino acids. This CDR3 reads CASSDFSGEPQHF. In DNA, the CDR3 is TGTGCCAGCAGTGATTTCTCCGGGGAGCCCCAGCATTTT.

The V and J genes are TRBV24-1 and TRBJ2-5, with 9 bases matching TRBD1. The CDR3 length is 15 residues. CDR1 KGHDR and CDR2 SFDVKD come from the germline V gene. The J segment lost 0 bases and the V segment lost 6 bases, leaving 4 bases of the junction unmatched. The CDR3 loop is CATSRTGADQETQYF. In DNA, the CDR3 is TGTGCCACCAGTAGGACAGGGGCCGACCAAGAGACCCAGTACTTC.

The DNA for the CDR3 is TGTGCCAGCAGTGAAAGGTCGACAGGGACTAGGCCTAACTATGGCTACACCTTC. It yields the protein CASSERSTGTRPNYGYTF. The chain joins TRBV2 to TRBJ1-2; 7 positions match TRBD1. Germline lookup yields CDR1 SNHLY and CDR2 FYNNEI. J gave up 0 bases and V 2 bases, and 12 bases lay outside the gene matches. The CDR3 length is 18 residues.